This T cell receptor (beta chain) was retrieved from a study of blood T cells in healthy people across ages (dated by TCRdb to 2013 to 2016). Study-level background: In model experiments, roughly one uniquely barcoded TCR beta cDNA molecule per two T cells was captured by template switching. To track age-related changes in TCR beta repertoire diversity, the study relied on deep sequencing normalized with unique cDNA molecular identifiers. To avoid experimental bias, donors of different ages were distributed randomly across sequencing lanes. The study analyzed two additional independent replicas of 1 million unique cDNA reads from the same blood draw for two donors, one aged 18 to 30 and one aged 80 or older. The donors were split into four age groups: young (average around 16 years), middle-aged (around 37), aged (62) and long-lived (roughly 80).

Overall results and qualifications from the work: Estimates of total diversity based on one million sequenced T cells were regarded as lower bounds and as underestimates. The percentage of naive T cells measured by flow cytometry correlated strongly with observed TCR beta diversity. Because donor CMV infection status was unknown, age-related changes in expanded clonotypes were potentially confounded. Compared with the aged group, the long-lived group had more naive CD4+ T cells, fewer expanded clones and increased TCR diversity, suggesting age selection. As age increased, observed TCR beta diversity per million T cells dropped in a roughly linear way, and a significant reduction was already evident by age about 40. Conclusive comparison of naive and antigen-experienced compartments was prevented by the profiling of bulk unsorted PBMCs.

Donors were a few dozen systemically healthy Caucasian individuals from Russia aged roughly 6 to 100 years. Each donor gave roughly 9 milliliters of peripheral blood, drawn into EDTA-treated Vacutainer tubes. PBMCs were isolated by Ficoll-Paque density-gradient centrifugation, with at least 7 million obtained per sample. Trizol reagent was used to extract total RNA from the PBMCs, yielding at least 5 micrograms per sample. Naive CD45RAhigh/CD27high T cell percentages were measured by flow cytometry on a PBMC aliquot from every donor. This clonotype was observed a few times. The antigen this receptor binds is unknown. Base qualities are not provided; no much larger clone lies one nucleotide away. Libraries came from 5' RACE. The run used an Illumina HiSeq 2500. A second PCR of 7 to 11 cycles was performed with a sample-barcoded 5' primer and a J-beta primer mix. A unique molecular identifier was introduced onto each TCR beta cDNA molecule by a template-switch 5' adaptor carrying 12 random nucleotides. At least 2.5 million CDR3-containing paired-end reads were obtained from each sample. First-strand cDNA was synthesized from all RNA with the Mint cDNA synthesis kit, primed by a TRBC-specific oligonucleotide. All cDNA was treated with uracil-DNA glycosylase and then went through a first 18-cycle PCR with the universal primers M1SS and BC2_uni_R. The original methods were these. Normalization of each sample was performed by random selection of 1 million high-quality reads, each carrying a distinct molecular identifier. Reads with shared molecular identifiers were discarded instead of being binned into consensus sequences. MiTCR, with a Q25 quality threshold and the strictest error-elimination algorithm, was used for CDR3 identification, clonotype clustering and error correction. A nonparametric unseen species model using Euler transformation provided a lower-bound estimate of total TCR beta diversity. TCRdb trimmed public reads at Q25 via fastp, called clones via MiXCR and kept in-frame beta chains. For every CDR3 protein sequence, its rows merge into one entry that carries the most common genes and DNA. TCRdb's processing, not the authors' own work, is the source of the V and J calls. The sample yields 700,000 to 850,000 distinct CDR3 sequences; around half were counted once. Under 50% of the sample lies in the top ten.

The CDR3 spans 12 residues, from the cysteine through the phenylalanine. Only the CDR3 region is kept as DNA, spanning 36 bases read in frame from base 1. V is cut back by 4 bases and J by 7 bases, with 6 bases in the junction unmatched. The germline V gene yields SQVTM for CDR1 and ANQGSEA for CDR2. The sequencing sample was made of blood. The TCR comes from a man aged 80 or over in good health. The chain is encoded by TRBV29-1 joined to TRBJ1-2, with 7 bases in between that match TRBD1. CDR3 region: CSVGGTVGGYTF. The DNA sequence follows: TGCAGCGTTGGCGGGACAGTTGGTGGCTACACCTTC.